This TCR beta chain was recovered during a study of spatial heterogeneity in lung cancer. Across the study: The count of detected beta-chain sequences consistently exceeded that of alpha-chain sequences. Raw reads contained each unique TCR and UMI combination more than ten times on average.

A single record per CDR3 protein comes from TCRdb applying MiXCR to the 5' RACE reads. The sample holds some 41,000 distinct CDR3 sequences; 6% to 7% are singletons and the top ten take around two fifths. As to time point: sample taken at primary tumor resection. Unsorted whole RNA of tumor, nontumor lung or frozen PBMC was sequenced. Germline loops: CDR1 SEHNR, CDR2 FQNEAQ (reference sequence). This CDR3 is 13 amino acids long. V was clipped by 10 bases and J by 5 bases, with 16 bases between them. This TCR was recovered from a female donor with early-stage non-small cell lung cancer. The input for sequencing was PBMCs, taken at surgery. The chain is built from TRBV7-9 and TRBJ2-3; TRBD1 or TRBD2 may be the D gene (6 bases each). The CDR3 protein is CAILGGLIDTQYF. DNA of the CDR3: TGTGCCATTCTGGGGGGCCTGATAGATACGCAGTATTTT.